A single sample is the source of the 20 T cell receptor beta chains below, sequenced in a study of Ad26.COV2.S vaccination and SARS-CoV-2 variants. Sequencing used immunoSEQ multiplex PCR; TCRdb keeps in-frame clones, though not all of them. The sample carries about 480,000 clones, around 85% recorded once. Treatment meaning: 15 to 20 received Ad26.COV2.S at low or high dose, single or two shots; about 5 received placebo; per-sample allocation not given. Collection of samples fell on day 63 after the first vaccine or placebo injection. The sample here was peripheral blood, taken in a trial of Ad26.COV2.S vaccine versus placebo. The receptor source for this set is a person between 18 and 65 years old who received the Ad26.COV2.S COVID-19 vaccine or a placebo.

This clone has a handful of counts. This chain links TRBV7-9 with TRBJ1-5, with 7 bases aligning to TRBD1. V was pared by 4 bases and J by 2 bases, with 5 bases of the junction left unmatched. Germline lookup yields CDR1 SEHNR and CDR2 FQNEAQ (reference sequence). There are 15 residues in the CDR3. The CDR3 DNA reads TGTGCCAGCAGCTGGGGAGGACAGGGCAATCAGCCCCAGCATTTT. Protein sequence: CASSWGGQGNQPQHF.

This clone occurred once. The chain links TRBV15 to TRBJ2-1; a weak D match, TRBD2 (6 bases). This CDR3 region has 13 residues. Per the germline V gene, CDR1 is LNHNV and CDR2 is YYDKDF (reference sequence). V was clipped by 5 bases and J by 7 bases, with 12 bases between them. CDR3 sequence: CATSSGVFNEQFF. The DNA of the CDR3 is TGTGCCACCAGCTCGGGAGTCTTTAATGAGCAGTTCTTC.

This rearrangement joins TRBV6-2 or TRBV6-3 to TRBJ2-3; D is uncertain. CDR1 MNHEY and CDR2 SVGEGT come from the germline V gene. The CDR3 is made up of 13 amino acids. The ends were cut back, 6 bases at V and 3 bases at J, with 10 bases in the middle. CDR3 DNA sequence: TGTGCCAGCAGCCGCACCCCGACAGATACGCAGTATTTT. It codes for CASSRTPTDTQYF.

This chain uses TRBV5-8 with TRBJ1-5, with TRBD1 as a possible D gene (5 bases). Trimming left V 4 bases short and J 4 bases short, with 15 bases between. CDR3 length: 15 residues. Germline V gene data show CDR1 as SGHTS and CDR2 as YDEGEE. CDR3 sequence: CASSRGLGGNQPQHF. CDR3 bases: TGTGCCAGCAGCAGAGGGCTGGGGGGGAATCAGCCCCAGCATTTT.

The CDR3 DNA sequence: TGTGCCAGCAGTGGGTCTTGGAGAGAGCAGTACTTC. Amino acid sequence: CASSGSWREQYF. The chain is built from TRBV28 and TRBJ2-7; D unclear. Germline assignment: CDR1 MDHEN and CDR2 SYDVKM. The V and J ends lost 5 bases and 7 bases respectively, with 12 bases between them. The CDR3 has 12 residues.

This clone has a single count. The V gene is TRBV5-6, the J gene TRBJ2-5; the match to TRBD2 covers 8 bases. CDR1 is SGHDT and CDR2 is YYEEEE in the germline V gene. This CDR3 is 15 amino acids long. V was clipped by 4 bases and J by 2 bases; unmatched bases: 7. The chain's CDR3 is CASSRTSGAQETQYF. The CDR3 bases are TGTGCCAGCAGCCGAACTAGCGGAGCTCAAGAGACCCAGTACTTC.

The rearrangement uses TRBV5-1 and TRBJ2-1, with a weak D call TRBD2 (6 bases). Trimming took 3 bases from V and 5 from J, leaving 12 bases between them. This CDR3 is built from 14 residues. CDR1 and CDR2 from the germline V gene are SGHRS and YFSETQ. The CDR3 sequence: CASSSSPGDNEQFF. Written as DNA, the CDR3 is TGCGCCAGCAGCTCCTCCCCGGGAGACAATGAGCAGTTCTTC.

V usage is TRBV6-6 and J usage is TRBJ1-4; D gene unclear. The V gene lost 5 bases and the J gene lost 7 bases, with 26 bases spanning the gap. CDR3 length: 18 amino acids. Germline lookup yields CDR1 MNHNY and CDR2 SVGAGI (reference sequence). CDR3 nucleotide sequence: TGTGCCAGCAGTCCTGGCGGAGGCTTCTCTCTCCCCGTTGAAAAACTGTTTTTT. Residues: CASSPGGGFSLPVEKLFF.

The J gene is TRBJ1-6, the V gene TRBV15; perhaps TRBD1 as D (5 bases). Germline loops: CDR1 LNHNV, CDR2 YYDKDF (reference sequence). The length of the CDR3 is 18 residues. Trimming left V 3 bases short and J 4 bases short, with 19 bases between. DNA for the CDR3: TGTGCCACCAGCAGCTTACTCGGGGGGATTGGTTATAATTCACCCCTCCACTTT. It yields the protein CATSSLLGGIGYNSPLHF.

The CDR3 DNA sequence: TGTGCCAGCATTCGTGCCAACTCTAACTATGGCTACACCTTC. Amino acids: CASIRANSNYGYTF. The chain recombines TRBV6-6 with TRBJ1-2, with D unclear. CDR1 is MNHNY and CDR2 is SVGAGI in the germline V gene (reference sequence). Trimming took off 7 bases at V and 0 bases at J, with 12 bases between the two ends. The CDR3 totals 14 residues.

The chain couples TRBV29-1 to TRBJ1-1; 7 nucleotides match TRBD1. The J segment lost 0 bases and the V segment lost 3 bases, leaving 10 bases of the junction unmatched. Germline V gene data show CDR1 as SQVTM and CDR2 as ANQGSEA. This CDR3 contains 16 residues. Here the CDR3 reads CSVERTGLLLNTEAFF. DNA of the CDR3: TGCAGCGTTGAGAGGACAGGCCTGCTGTTGAACACTGAAGCTTTCTTT.

In DNA, the CDR3 is TGCGCCAGCAGCCAAGCAGCGGGCTACACAGATACGCAGTATTTT. It encodes CASSQAAGYTDTQYF. The J gene is TRBJ2-3, the V gene TRBV4-3; D possibly corresponds to TRBD2 (6 bases). V was pared by 1 base and J by 2 bases, with 10 bases between. The CDR3 is made up of 15 amino acids. In germline, CDR1 is LGHNA, CDR2 YSLEER.

The genes are TRBV5-1 and TRBJ2-5; no clear D. Germline V gene lookup returns CDR1 SGHRS and CDR2 YFSETQ. V lost 1 base, J lost 5 bases, and 9 bases lay in between. The CDR3 runs to 13 residues. The CDR3 bases are TGCGCCAGCAGCTTGAAGTCTCTGGAGACCCAGTACTTC. Translated, it gives CASSLKSLETQYF.

The chain carries TRBV5-1 and TRBJ2-7; tentative D call: TRBD2 (6 bases). Trimming left V 3 bases short and J 2 bases short, with 9 bases between. This CDR3 is built from 13 residues. Looked up from germline, CDR1 is SGHRS and CDR2 is YFSETQ. In nucleotides, the CDR3 is TGCGCCAGCAGCTGGGGGGACCCCTACGAGCAGTACTTC. Protein: CASSWGDPYEQYF.

The V call is TRBV6-4, the J call TRBJ2-2; no definite D call. This CDR3 spans 13 amino acids. From germline, CDR1 is MRHNA and CDR2 SNTAGT. Deletions cut 5 bases from V and 3 bases from J, with 7 bases between. The CDR3 sequence is CASSQTHTGELFF. CDR3 DNA: TGTGCCAGCAGTCAGACCCACACCGGGGAGCTGTTTTTT.

Of note for this clone: A junction end diverges from the germline sequence, so it may reflect a read error. V gene TRBV19 combines with J gene TRBJ2-4; TRBD1 aligns across 10 bases. The CDR3 sequence is 14 residues long. CDR1 and CDR2 (germline): LNHDA, SQIVND (reference sequence). The CDR3 DNA is TGTGCCAGTAGTATGGGGGACAGGGGTGTGTCGCGATCGTTC. Protein: CASSMGDRGVSRSF.

This chain uses TRBV7-9 with TRBJ2-5; no reliable D call. Germline CDR1 and CDR2: SEHNR and FQNEAQ (reference sequence). The germline V and J ends were trimmed by 5 bases and 4 bases, with 11 bases remaining between them. The CDR3 consists of 13 residues. CDR3 residues: CASSVPSGETQYF. CDR3 coding DNA: TGTGCCAGCAGCGTTCCTTCTGGAGAGACCCAGTACTTC.

This clone was seen more than once but under ten times. CDR3 residues: CASSSWRGTGELFF. CDR3 in DNA: TGTGCCAGCAGTTCATGGAGGGGAACCGGGGAGCTGTTTTTT. The rearrangement joins TRBV28 to TRBJ2-2, with a weak D call TRBD2 (6 bases). V was cut by 4 bases and J by 5 bases, with 11 bases left in between. Germline V gene sequence: CDR1 MDHEN, CDR2 SYDVKM. The CDR3 is 14 residues long. Full variable domain (remainder filled in from reference TRBV28 and TRBJ2-2): DVKVTQSSRYLVKRTGEKVFLECVQDMDHENMFWYRQDPGLGLRLIYFSYDVKMKEKGDIPEGYSVSREKKERFSLILESASTNQTSMYLCASSSWRGTGELFFGEGSRLTVL.

The V and J genes are TRBV18 and TRBJ2-1, with D possibly called TRBD1 or TRBD2 (5 bases each). The CDR3 spans 16 residues. V lost 4 bases and J 5 bases, leaving 18 bases between the germline ends. Looked up from germline, CDR1 is KGHSH and CDR2 is LQKENI. CDR3 DNA: TGTGCCAGCTCACTTCCTCCCGGGACGCAGGACAATGAGCAGTTCTTC. This encodes CASSLPPGTQDNEQFF.

The gene calls are TRBV7-8 and TRBJ2-2, with D hard to call. The germline V and J ends were trimmed by 2 bases and 5 bases, with 6 bases remaining between them. Germline CDR1 SGHVS, CDR2 FQNEAQ. The CDR3 extends over 13 amino acids. CDR3: CASSLIETGELFF. The CDR3 bases are TGTGCCAGCAGCTTAATAGAAACCGGGGAGCTGTTTTTT.